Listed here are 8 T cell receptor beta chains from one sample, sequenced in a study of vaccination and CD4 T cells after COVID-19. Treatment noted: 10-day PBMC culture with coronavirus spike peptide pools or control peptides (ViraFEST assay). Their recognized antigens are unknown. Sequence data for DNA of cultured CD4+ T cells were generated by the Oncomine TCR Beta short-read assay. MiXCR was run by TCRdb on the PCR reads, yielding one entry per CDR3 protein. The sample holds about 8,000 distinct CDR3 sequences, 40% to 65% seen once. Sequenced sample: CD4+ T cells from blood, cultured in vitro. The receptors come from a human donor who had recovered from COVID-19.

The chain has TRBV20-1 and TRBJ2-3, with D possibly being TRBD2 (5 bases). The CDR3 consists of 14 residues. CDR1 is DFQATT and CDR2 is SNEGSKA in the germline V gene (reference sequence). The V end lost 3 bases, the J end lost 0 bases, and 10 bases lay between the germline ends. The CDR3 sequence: CSARLAESTDTQYF. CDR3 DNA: TGCAGTGCTAGGCTAGCAGAGAGCACAGATACGCAGTATTTT.

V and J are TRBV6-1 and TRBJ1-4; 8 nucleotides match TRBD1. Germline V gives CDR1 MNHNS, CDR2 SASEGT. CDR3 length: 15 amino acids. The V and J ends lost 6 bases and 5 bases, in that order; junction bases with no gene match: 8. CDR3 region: CASSRPGQANEKLFF. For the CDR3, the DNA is TGTGCCAGCAGCCGCCCGGGACAGGCGAATGAAAAACTGTTTTTT.

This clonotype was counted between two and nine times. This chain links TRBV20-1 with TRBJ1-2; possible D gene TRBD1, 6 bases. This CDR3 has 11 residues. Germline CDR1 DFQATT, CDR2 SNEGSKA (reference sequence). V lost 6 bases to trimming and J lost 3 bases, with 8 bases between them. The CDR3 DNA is TGCAGTGCCTGGACAGACTATGGCTACACCTTC. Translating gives CSAWTDYGYTF.

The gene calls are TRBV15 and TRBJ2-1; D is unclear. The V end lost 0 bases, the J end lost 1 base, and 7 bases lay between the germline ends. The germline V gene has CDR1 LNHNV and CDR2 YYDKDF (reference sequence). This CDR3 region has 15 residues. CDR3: CATSRDPVSYNEQFF. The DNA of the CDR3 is TGTGCCACCAGCAGAGACCCGGTATCCTACAATGAGCAGTTCTTC. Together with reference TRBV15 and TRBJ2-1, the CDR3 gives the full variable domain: DAMVIQNPRYQVTQFGKPVTLSCSQTLNHNVMYWYQQKSSQAPKLLFHYYDKDFNNEADTPDNFQSRRPNTSFCFLDIRSPGLGDTAMYLCATSRDPVSYNEQFFGPGTRLTVL.

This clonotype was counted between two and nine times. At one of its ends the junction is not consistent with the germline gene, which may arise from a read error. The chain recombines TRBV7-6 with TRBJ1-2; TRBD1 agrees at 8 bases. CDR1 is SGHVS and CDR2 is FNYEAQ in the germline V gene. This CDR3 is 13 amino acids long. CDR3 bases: TGTGCCAGCAGCTTAGGAGACGGGACAGGCATTAACTTC. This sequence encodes CASSLGDGTGINF.

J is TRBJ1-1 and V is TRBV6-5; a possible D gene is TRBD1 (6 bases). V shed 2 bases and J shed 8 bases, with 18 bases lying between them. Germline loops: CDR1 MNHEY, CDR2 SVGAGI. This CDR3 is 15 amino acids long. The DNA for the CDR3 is TGTGCCAGCAGTTACGGGGGGGCTGGGCCCACCGAAGCTTTCTTT. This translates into CASSYGGAGPTEAFF.

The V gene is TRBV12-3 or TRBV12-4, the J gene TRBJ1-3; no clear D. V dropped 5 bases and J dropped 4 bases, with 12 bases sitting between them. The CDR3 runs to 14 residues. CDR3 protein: CASSPRVAGNTIYF. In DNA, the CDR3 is TGTGCCAGCAGTCCCCGTGTGGCCGGAAACACCATATATTTT.

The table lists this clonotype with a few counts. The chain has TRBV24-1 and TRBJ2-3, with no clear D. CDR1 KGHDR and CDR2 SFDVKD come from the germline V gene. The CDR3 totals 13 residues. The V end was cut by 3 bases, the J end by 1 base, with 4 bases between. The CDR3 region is CATSDPRTDTQYF. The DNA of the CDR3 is TGTGCCACCAGTGATCCGCGCACAGATACGCAGTATTTT.